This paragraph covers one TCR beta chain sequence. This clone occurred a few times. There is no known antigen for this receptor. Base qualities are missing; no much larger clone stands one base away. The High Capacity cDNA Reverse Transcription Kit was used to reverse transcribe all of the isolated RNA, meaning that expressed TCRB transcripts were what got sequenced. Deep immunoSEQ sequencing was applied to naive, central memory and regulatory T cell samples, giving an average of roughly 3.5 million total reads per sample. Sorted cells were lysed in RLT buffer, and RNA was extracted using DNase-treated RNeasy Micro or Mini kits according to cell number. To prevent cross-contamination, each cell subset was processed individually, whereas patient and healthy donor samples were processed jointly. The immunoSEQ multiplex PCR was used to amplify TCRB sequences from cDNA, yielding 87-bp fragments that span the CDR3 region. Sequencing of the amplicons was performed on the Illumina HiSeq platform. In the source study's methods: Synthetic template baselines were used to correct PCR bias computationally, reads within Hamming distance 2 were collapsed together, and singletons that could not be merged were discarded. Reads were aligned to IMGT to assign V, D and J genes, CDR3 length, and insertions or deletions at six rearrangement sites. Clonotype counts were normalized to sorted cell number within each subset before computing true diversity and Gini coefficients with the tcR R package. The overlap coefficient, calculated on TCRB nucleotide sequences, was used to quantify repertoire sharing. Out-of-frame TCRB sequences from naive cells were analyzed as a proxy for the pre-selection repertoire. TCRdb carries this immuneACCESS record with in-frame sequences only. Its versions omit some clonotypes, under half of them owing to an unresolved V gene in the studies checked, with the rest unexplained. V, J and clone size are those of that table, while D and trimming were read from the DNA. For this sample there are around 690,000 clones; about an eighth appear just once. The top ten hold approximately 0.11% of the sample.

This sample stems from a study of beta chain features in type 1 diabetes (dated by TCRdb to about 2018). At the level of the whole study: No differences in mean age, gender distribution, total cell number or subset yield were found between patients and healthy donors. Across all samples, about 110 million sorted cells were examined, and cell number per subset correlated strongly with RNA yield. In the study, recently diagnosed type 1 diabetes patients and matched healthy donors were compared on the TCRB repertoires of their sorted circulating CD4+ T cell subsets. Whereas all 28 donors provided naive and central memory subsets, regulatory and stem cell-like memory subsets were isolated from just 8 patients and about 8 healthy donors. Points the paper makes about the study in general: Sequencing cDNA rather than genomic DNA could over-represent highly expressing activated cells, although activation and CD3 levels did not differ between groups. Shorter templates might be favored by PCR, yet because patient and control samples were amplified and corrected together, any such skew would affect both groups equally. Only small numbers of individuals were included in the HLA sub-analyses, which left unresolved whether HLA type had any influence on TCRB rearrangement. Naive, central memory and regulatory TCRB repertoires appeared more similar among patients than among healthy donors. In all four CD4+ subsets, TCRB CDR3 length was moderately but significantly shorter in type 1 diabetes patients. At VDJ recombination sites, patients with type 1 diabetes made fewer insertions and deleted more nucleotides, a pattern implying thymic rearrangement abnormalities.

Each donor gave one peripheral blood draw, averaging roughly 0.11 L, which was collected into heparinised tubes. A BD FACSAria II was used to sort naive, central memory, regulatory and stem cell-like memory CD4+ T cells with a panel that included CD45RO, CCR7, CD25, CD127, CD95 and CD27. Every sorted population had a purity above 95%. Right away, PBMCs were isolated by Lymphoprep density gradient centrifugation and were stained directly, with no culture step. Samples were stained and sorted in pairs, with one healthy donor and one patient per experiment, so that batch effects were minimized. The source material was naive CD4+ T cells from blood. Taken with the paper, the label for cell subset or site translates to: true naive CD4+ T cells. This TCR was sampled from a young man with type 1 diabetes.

The nucleotide sequence is given as TGCGCCAGCAGCTTGGCCCAGGCTGGCACAGATACGCAGTATTTT. Translated, it reads CASSLAQAGTDTQYF. The chain was built from TRBV5-1 and TRBJ2-3, with no reliable assignment of the D segment. V sheds 0 bases and J sheds 1 base, leaving 9 bases between their ends. Measured from the cysteine to the phenylalanine, the CDR3 is 15 residues long. Left in the record is the CDR3 DNA by itself, 45 bases read in frame from the first base. CDR1 and CDR2 are read off the germline V gene as SGHRS and YFSETQ.